This T cell receptor (beta chain) was found in a study of tumor-infiltrating lymphocytes in localized non-small cell lung cancer (dated by TCRdb to about 2021). About the full investigation: The cohort covered several histologies, both smokers and never-smokers, and patients whose samples were collected after neoadjuvant chemotherapy. From each patient came resected tumor tissue plus uninvolved lung tissue from that same patient, and the uninvolved lung tissue was described as non-adjacent to the tumor. Alongside flow cytometry, multiplex immunofluorescence, RNA-seq, exome sequencing and proteomics, TCR sequencing was applied to the same patients as one of several integrated assays. In total, the ICON cohort was made up of over a hundred surgical patients who had localized non-small cell lung cancer and whose tumors were resected. The paired tumor versus uninvolved lung comparison of immunoSEQ T-cell fraction included around 55 patients. The full study reports these points: Because assay coverage varied across patients depending on available tissue quantity, TCR sequencing was performed for only a subset of the cohort. Higher T cell infiltration in tumors than in uninvolved lung tissue was supported by TCRbeta sequencing, consistent with immunofluorescence CD3 counts. TCR-derived T-cell fraction did not differ between the flow cytometry-defined immunotypes IM1 (good prognosis) and IM2 (poor prognosis). Recurrence-free survival showed no association with tumor T-cell fraction from TCR sequencing (p = 0.61). Because different assays used different pieces of the same tissue, intratumor heterogeneity could not be separated from technical variation.

The first patient joined ICON in 2016, and enrollment wrapped up when the last patient was enrolled in late 2018. From a subcohort of some 80 patients, fresh tumor and matched uninvolved tissue were collected for in-depth immune analyses, including TCR sequencing. DNA isolated from bulk tissue, without cell sorting, was used for TCR sequencing. TCR sequencing with the immunoSEQ assay provided the T-cell fraction in tumor and uninvolved lung tissue. The paper's processing steps were these. For survival analysis, patients were divided into high (upper tertile) and low (lower two tertiles) T-cell fraction groups, which were compared by log-rank test. A signed-rank test was used to test paired tumor versus uninvolved lung differences in T-cell fraction. Not all clones reach the TCRdb copy of this immuneACCESS table, which keeps in-frame sequences only. Checked studies attribute under half of the gap to unresolved V genes and leave the rest unexplained. D and trimming were read from the DNA, whereas the V and J calls and clone size are those reported in that table. The sample records some 12,000 clones, 78% of which are singletons. The top ten constitute approximately 4.2% of the sample.

About this clone: What antigen it recognizes has not been identified. The input lacks base qualities; no much larger clone sits a single base away.

There are 16 amino acids in the CDR3, from cysteine to phenylalanine inclusive. Just the 48-base CDR3 DNA is kept, in frame starting at base 1. At the junction V is shortened by 1 base and J by 0 bases; bases outside the gene matches: 3. Per the germline V gene, LGHNT is the CDR1 and FRNRAP is the CDR2. The sequencing input was lung tumor tissue. The chain employs TRBV12-5 and TRBJ2-1, and TRBD2 matches 7 of the central bases. The clonotype comes from a human donor with non-small cell lung cancer. CDR3 region: CASGLGGGSSYNEQFF. The DNA reads as follows: TGTGCTAGTGGTTTGGGGGGCGGGAGCTCCTACAATGAGCAGTTCTTC.